This TCR beta chain was identified in a study of blood T cell repertoires in COVID-19. Study background: The origin of the acute and convalescent COVID-19 samples was the United States, Italy and Spain. The analysed material was cDNA or gDNA that came from T cells, B-cell-depleted T cells, or PBMCs.

Germline CDR1 and CDR2: WSHSY and SAAADI. The CDR3 extends over 18 amino acids. V lost 4 bases, J lost 2 bases, and 8 bases stayed unmatched. In the original processing: Nucleated cell counts were estimated from reference gene primer amplification. This table comes from immunoSEQ multiplex PCR, and its TCRdb copy is limited to in-frame clones, with some not included. That table furnishes V, J and clone size, whereas the DNA furnished D and trimming. In the table there are around 240,000 clones, around 84% of which are singletons. The sequenced sample was peripheral blood. The chain couples TRBV10-2 to TRBJ2-1, with TRBD2 matching 13 bases. The sequence derives from a woman in her 40s who had recovered from COVID-19. CDR3 amino acids: CASSGGTSGVGTYNEQFF. CDR3 bases: TGCGCCAGCAGTGGCGGGACTAGCGGGGTAGGTACCTACAATGAGCAGTTCTTC.